These 10 T cell receptor beta chains were all obtained from the same sample, sequenced in a study of neoadjuvant nivolumab and ipilimumab in lung cancer. Using immunoSEQ multiplex PCR, the repertoire was profiled, and TCRdb retains in-frame clones only, with some absent. The table includes 25,000 to 30,000 clones, 76% detected once. Source: tumor tissue, taken after neoadjuvant nivolumab, alone or with ipilimumab, at or shortly before surgery. These TCRs come from an adult with non-small cell lung cancer.

The chain links TRBV10-3 to TRBJ2-3; TRBD1 is a possible D gene (6 bases). The CDR3 runs 12 residues. The V gene's germline CDR1 is ENHRY and CDR2 SYGVKD. V gave up 8 bases and J gave up 2 bases, with 8 bases separating them. CDR3 sequence reads: CAIRDITDTQYF. The CDR3 nucleotides read TGTGCCATCCGGGACATCACAGATACGCAGTATTTT.

The J gene is TRBJ1-1, the V gene TRBV2; D possibly corresponds to TRBD1 (6 bases). The CDR3 spans 13 residues. Trimming shortened V by 8 bases and J by 0 bases, and 10 bases separated the two germline ends. CDR1 and CDR2 from the germline V gene are SNHLY and FYNNEI. In DNA form, the CDR3 reads TGTGCCAGCCGAAGACAGGTGAACACTGAAGCTTTCTTT. Translation: CASRRQVNTEAFF.

The V and J genes are TRBV4-1 and TRBJ1-1, with a possible D match to TRBD1 (5 bases). The CDR3 covers 13 residues. Germline assignment: CDR1 MGHRA and CDR2 YSYEKL. Trimming removed 1 base from V and 6 bases from J, with 9 bases in between. The CDR3 DNA is TGCGCCAGCAGCCAAGTTAGGGACGCTGAAGCTTTCTTT. Protein: CASSQVRDAEAFF.

The V gene is TRBV2, the J gene TRBJ2-5; D is perhaps TRBD2 (6 bases). V was clipped by 1 base and J by 0 bases, with 9 bases between them. Germline V gene sequence: CDR1 SNHLY, CDR2 FYNNEI. This CDR3 region has 15 residues. The CDR3 protein is CASSEEGLYQETQYF. The CDR3 nucleotides are TGTGCCAGCAGTGAAGAGGGACTTTACCAAGAGACCCAGTACTTC.

CDR3 sequence: CASSFPAYEQYF. CDR3 bases: TGTGCCAGCAGCTTCCCAGCCTACGAGCAGTACTTC. The chain employs TRBV5-8 and TRBJ2-7; D is undetermined. V lost 2 bases to trimming and J lost 2 bases, with 5 bases between them. Germline-derived CDR1 and CDR2 are SGHTS and YDEGEE. The CDR3 loop spans 12 amino acids.

This chain connects TRBV14 to TRBJ2-3; D is possibly TRBD1 (6 bases). The CDR3 has 16 amino acids. Germline V gene sequence: CDR1 SGHDN, CDR2 FVKESK. V was cut by 6 bases and J by 2 bases, with 18 bases left in between. CDR3 sequence: CASSPLGGSSTDTQYF. Written as DNA, the CDR3 is TGTGCCAGCAGTCCCCTAGGGGGTTCCTCCACAGATACGCAGTATTTT.

This clone was detected only once. The gene calls are TRBV7-9 and TRBJ2-3, with 8 positions matching TRBD2. Germline V CDR1 and CDR2: SEHNR, FQNEAQ (reference sequence). The CDR3 extends over 16 amino acids. J lost 0 bases, V lost 2 bases, and 4 bases had no gene match. For the CDR3, the DNA is TGTGCCAGCAGCTTATACATAGCGGGGAGCACAGATACGCAGTATTTT. It encodes CASSLYIAGSTDTQYF.

This chain connects TRBV7-9 to TRBJ1-3, with D unresolved. CDR3 size: 11 residues. Germline CDR1 is SEHNR and CDR2 is FQNEAQ (reference sequence). V lost 5 bases and J 9 bases, leaving 8 bases between the germline ends. CDR3 sequence (DNA): TGTGCCAGCAGCCAACGGGTCACCATATATTTT. It yields the protein CASSQRVTIYF.

The CDR3 sequence is CASSLERGTEAFF. CDR3 DNA sequence: TGTGCCAGCAGCTTGGAAAGGGGCACTGAAGCTTTCTTT. The rearrangement links TRBV7-9 to TRBJ1-1; TRBD1 is a possible D gene (5 bases). Germline-derived CDR1 and CDR2 are SEHNR and FQNEAQ (reference sequence). The CDR3 length is 13 residues. The V gene lost 3 bases and the J gene lost 4 bases, with 9 bases spanning the gap.

The genes are TRBV19 and TRBJ1-6; D unresolved. V lost 3 bases, J lost 6 bases, and 9 bases lay in between. Germline V gene lookup returns CDR1 LNHDA and CDR2 SQIVND (reference sequence). This CDR3 region has 14 residues. DNA for the CDR3: TGTGCCAGTAGTATGGCTCGGACTAATTCACCCCTCCACTTT. Amino acids: CASSMARTNSPLHF.